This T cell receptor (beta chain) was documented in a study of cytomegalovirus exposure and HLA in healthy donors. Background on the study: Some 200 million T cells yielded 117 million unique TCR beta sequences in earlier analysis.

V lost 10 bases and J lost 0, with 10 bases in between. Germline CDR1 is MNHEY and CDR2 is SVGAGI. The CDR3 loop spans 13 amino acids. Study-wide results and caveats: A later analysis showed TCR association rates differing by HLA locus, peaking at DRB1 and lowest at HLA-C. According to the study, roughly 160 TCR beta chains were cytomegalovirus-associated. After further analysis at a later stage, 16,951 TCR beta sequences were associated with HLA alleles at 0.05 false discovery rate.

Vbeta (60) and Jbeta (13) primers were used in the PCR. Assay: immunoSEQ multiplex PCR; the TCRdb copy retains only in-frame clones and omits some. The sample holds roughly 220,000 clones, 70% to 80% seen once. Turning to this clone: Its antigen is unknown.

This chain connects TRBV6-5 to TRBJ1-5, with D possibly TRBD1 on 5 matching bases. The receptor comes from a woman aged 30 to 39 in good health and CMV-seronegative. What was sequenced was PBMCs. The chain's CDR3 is CATRQYSNQPQHF. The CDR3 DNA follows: TGTGCCACCCGACAGTATAGCAATCAGCCCCAGCATTTT.